The 13 T cell receptor beta chains below come from one sample, sequenced in a study of cytomegalovirus exposure and HLA in healthy donors. PCR used 60 Vbeta primers and 13 Jbeta primers. Sequencing was performed with immunoSEQ multiplex PCR; in TCRdb, only in-frame clones are kept and a portion is missing. In the table there are approximately 150,000 clones, 65% to 80% of which are singletons. Material: PBMCs. The receptors derive from a man in his forties or fifties in good health and CMV-seropositive.

The chain carries TRBV5-8 and TRBJ2-1, with a possible D match to TRBD2 (6 bases). CDR1 is SGHTS and CDR2 is YDEGEE in the germline V gene. V lost 4 bases and J 3 bases, leaving 17 bases between the germline ends. CDR3 length: 16 residues. The DNA of the CDR3 is TGTGCCAGCAGCCCGCCCCTAGCGTATGTCTACAATGAGCAGTTCTTC. Residues: CASSPPLAYVYNEQFF.

This chain links TRBV7-9 with TRBJ2-1; a possible D gene is TRBD2 (5 bases). This CDR3 spans 15 amino acids. The V gene's germline CDR1 is SEHNR and CDR2 FQNEAQ (reference sequence). V lost 1 base, J lost 4 bases, and 11 bases lay in between. The CDR3 nucleotides read TGTGCCAGCAGCTTAGTGGGTAGCGCATACAATGAGCAGTTCTTC. Translated: CASSLVGSAYNEQFF.

The genes are TRBV6-1 and TRBJ2-3; tentatively, D is TRBD1 (6 bases). From germline, CDR1 is MNHNS and CDR2 SASEGT. The V end lost 4 bases, the J end lost 6 bases, and 14 bases lay between the germline ends. The length of the CDR3 is 14 residues. CDR3 DNA sequence: TGTGCCAGCAGTGCCAACAGGGCAGGGGATACGCAGTATTTT. This sequence encodes CASSANRAGDTQYF.

The chain uses TRBV6-5 and TRBJ1-1, with D perhaps matching TRBD1 (5 bases). CDR3 length equals 15 residues. Germline-derived CDR1 and CDR2 are MNHEY and SVGAGI. The germline V and J ends were trimmed by 6 bases and 5 bases, with 19 bases remaining between them. The DNA of the CDR3 is TGTGCCAGCAGCCGTAATGAGGTGGGGGGAACTGAAGCTTTCTTT. Its translation is CASSRNEVGGTEAFF.

The rearrangement links TRBV1 to TRBJ2-7; no DNA check was done on the table's D call, TRBD2. TRBV1 has pseudogene status. The length of the CDR3 is 16 residues. CDR3: CTSSHPQREQTYEQYF. CDR3 nucleotides: TGCACCAGCAGCCATCCTCAGAGGGAGCAGACCTACGAGCAGTACTTC.

This clone was counted once. J is TRBJ2-3 and V is TRBV7-8, with unresolved D. V lost 3 bases, J lost 4 bases, and 8 bases lay in between. Germline CDR1 is SGHVS and CDR2 is FQNEAQ. The CDR3 consists of 13 residues. The CDR3 loop reads CASSFYAADTQYF. The CDR3 DNA reads TGTGCCAGCAGCTTTTACGCGGCAGATACGCAGTATTTT.

The rearrangement links TRBV20-1 to TRBJ1-1, with a tentative D call TRBD1 (6 bases). In germline, CDR1 is DFQATT, CDR2 SNEGSKA (reference sequence). The CDR3 covers 10 residues. V was clipped by 6 bases and J by 4 bases, with 6 bases between them. CDR3: CSARGTEAFF. For the CDR3, the DNA is TGCAGTGCCAGGGGCACTGAAGCTTTCTTT.

The CDR3 sequence: CASGHRTGPFEQFF. CDR3 DNA: TGTGCTAGTGGTCATCGGACAGGTCCTTTCGAGCAGTTCTTC. The chain couples TRBV12-5 to TRBJ2-1, with 7 bases lining up with TRBD1. After removal of 5 bases from V and 10 bases from J, the junction contained 11 bases not matched to a gene. Germline lookup yields CDR1 LGHNT and CDR2 FRNRAP. CDR3 length: 14 residues.

V and J are TRBV12-5 and TRBJ1-1, with TRBD1 matching 7 bases. The germline CDR1 and CDR2 sequences are LGHNT and FRNRAP. The CDR3 extends over 13 amino acids. V was clipped by 0 bases and J by 5 bases; unmatched bases: 0. The CDR3 DNA is TGTGCTAGTGGTTTGGTACAGGGGACTGAAGCTTTCTTT. Its translation is CASGLVQGTEAFF.

The gene calls are TRBV11-2 and TRBJ2-3; TRBD2 matches 8 bases. This CDR3 has 17 amino acids. Per germline, CDR1 SGHAT and CDR2 FQNNGV. V was clipped by 4 bases and J by 2 bases; unmatched bases: 11. CDR3 residues: CASSSGAGGLTTDTQYF. In DNA form, the CDR3 reads TGTGCCAGCAGCTCAGGGGCGGGAGGCCTAACCACAGATACGCAGTATTTT.

This rearrangement joins TRBV21-1 to TRBJ2-7; the table's D gene call, TRBD1, was not cross checked with the DNA. TRBV21-1 constitutes a pseudogene. The CDR3 extends over 15 amino acids. The CDR3 DNA is TGTGCCAGCAGCATGCCGTGGCTGATCTCCTACGAGCAGTACTTC. This gives the protein CASSMPWLISYEQYF.

The chain carries TRBV7-2 and TRBJ1-6; D may be TRBD1 (6 bases). The CDR3 length is 13 residues. CDR1 and CDR2 (germline): SGHTA, FQGNSA. Between the trimmed V and J ends, which lost 5 bases and 10 bases, there was a span of 12 bases. CDR3 DNA: TGTGCCAGCAGCCTAGGGGGAGTCTCACCCCTCCACTTT. Its protein is CASSLGGVSPLHF.

The gene calls are TRBV6-1 and TRBJ2-1, with 7 bases fitting TRBD1. This CDR3 region has 16 residues. Germline values: CDR1 MNHNS, CDR2 SASEGT. Germline trimming cut 0 bases from V and 8 bases from J; bases unmatched to any gene: 10. In nucleotides, the CDR3 is TGTGCCAGCAGTGAAGCGCTTCGGGGACAGTGGGATGAGCAGTTCTTC. This sequence encodes CASSEALRGQWDEQFF.